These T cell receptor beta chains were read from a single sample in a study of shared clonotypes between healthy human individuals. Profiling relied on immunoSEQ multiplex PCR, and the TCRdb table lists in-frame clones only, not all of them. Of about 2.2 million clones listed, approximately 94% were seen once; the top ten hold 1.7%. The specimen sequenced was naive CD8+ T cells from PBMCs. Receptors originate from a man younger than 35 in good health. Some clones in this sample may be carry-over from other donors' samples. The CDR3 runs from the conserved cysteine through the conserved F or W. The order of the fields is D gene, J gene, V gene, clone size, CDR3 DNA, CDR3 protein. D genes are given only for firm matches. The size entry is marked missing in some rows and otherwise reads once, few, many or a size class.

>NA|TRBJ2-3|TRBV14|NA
TGTGCCAGCAGCCAAGCGTACCCCGATACGCAGTATTTT
CASSQAYPDTQYF
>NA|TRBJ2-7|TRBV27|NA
TGTGCCAGCAGTTTGGGTGGAACCTCCTACGAGCAGTACTTC
CASSLGGTSYEQYF
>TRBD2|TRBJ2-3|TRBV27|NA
TGTGCCAGCAGTGACGGGACTAGGGGAGATACGCAGTATTTT
CASSDGTRGDTQYF
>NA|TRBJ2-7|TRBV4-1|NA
TGCGCCAGCAGCCAAATCCGGGACTCCTACGAGCAGTACTTC
CASSQIRDSYEQYF
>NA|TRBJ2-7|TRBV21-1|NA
TGTGCCAGCAGCGTTGGGACAGGGTACTACGAGCAGTACTTC
CASSVGTGYYEQYF
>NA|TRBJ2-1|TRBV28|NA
TGTGCCAGCAGTTTTCGGGACTCCTACAATGAGCAGTTCTTC
CASSFRDSYNEQFF
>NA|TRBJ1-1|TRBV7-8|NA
TGTGCCAGCAGCTTAGTGGATGGTACTGAAGCTTTCTTT
CASSLVDGTEAFF
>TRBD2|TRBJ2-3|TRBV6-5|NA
TGTGCCAGCAGTTACGGGGTTAGCGGGAGTAGGGATACGCAGTATTTT
CASSYGVSGSRDTQYF
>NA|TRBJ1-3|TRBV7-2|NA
TGTGCCAGCAGCCTCTTGGTGAGCGGAAACACCATATATTTT
CASSLLVSGNTIYF
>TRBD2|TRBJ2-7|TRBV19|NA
TGTGCCAGTAGTACATATCTAGCGGGAGGCGACGAGCAGTACTTC
CASSTYLAGGDEQYF
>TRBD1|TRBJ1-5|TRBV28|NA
TGTGCCAGCACCCCCGGACAGGCGTACCAGCCCCAGCATTTT
CASTPGQAYQPQHF
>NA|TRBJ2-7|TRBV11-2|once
TGTGCCAGCAGCCCGGCGGGGTACGAGCAGTACTTC
CASSPAGYEQYF
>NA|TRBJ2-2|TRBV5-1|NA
TGCGCCAGCAGCTTGGGGTACAGGATACCCAACACCGGGGAGCTGTTTTTT
CASSLGYRIPNTGELFF
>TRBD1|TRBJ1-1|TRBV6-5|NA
TGTGCCAGCAGGTTGGGACAGGGTGAAGCTTTCTTT
CASRLGQGEAFF
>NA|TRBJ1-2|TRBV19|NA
TGTGCCAGTAGTATCCCGCTGGGGACGGAAGCCTTTAACTATGGCTACACCTTC
CASSIPLGTEAFNYGYTF
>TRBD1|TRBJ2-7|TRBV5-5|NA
TGTGCCAGCAGACCTCGACAGGGCCACTACGAGCAGTACTTC
CASRPRQGHYEQYF
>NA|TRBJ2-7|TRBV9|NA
TGTGCCAGCAGCTCCCGGGATCCAAGGGGGGAGCAGTACTTC
CASSSRDPRGEQYF
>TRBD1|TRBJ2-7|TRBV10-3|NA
TGTGCCATCAGTGAAAATAAGGGGACAGTGAGGGAGTACGAGCAGTACTTC
CAISENKGTVREYEQYF
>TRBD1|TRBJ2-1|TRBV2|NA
TGTGCCAGCAGTGAATACAGGGGCCTTGGTGACAATGAGCAGTTCTTC
CASSEYRGLGDNEQFF
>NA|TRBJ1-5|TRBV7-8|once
TGTGCCAGCAGCTTATCAACTGACAATCAGCCCCAGCATTTT
CASSLSTDNQPQHF
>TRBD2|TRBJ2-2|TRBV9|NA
TGTGCCAGCAGCCGACTAGCGGGAGACGCCGGGGAGCTGTTTTTT
CASSRLAGDAGELFF
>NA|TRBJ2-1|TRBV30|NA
TGTGCCTGGAGTGTATGGCGAGGGAAAAACAATGAGCAGTTCTTC
CAWSVWRGKNNEQFF
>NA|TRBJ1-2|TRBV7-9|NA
TGTGCCAGCAGCTTACTGGGGGGGACCTACACCTTC
CASSLLGGTYTF
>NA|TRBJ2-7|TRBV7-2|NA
TGTGCCAGCAGCCTAGATTACAACGAGCAGTACTTC
CASSLDYNEQYF
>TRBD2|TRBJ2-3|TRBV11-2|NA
TGTGCCAGCGACCTCGGGGCGGGAGGGGTCGATACGCAGTATTTT
CASDLGAGGVDTQYF
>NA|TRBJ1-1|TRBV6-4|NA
TGTGCCAGCAGCGACGGGCACACTGAAGCTTTCTTT
CASSDGHTEAFF
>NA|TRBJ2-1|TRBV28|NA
TGTGCCAGCAGTCCTCGTGGCCCCAATGAGCAGTTCTTC
CASSPRGPNEQFF
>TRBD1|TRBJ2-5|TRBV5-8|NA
TGTGCCAGCAGGTGGGGGACAGGGAGTATTGAGACCCAGTACTTC
CASRWGTGSIETQYF
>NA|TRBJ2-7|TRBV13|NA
TGTGCCAGCAGCTTTGGGGCTGAATTCTACGAGCAGTACTTC
CASSFGAEFYEQYF
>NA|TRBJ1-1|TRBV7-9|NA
TGTGCCAGCAGCTCTAACACTGAAGCTTTCTTT
CASSSNTEAFF
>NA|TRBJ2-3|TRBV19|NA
TGTGCCAGTACCCCGGGACTCTGGGGGGATACGCAGTATTTT
CASTPGLWGDTQYF
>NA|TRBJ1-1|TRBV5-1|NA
TGCGCCAGCAGCTTGAGTGAGGGAGTGAGGACTGAAGCTTTCTTT
CASSLSEGVRTEAFF
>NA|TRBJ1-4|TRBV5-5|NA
TGTGCCAGCAGCTTGGGACCGTGGGGGTCGAGTGAAAAACTGTTTTTT
CASSLGPWGSSEKLFF
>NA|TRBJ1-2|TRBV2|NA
TGTGCCAGCACAGAGGTAACAGCCCCTCTCTATGGCTACACCTTC
CASTEVTAPLYGYTF
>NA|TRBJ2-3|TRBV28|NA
TGTGCCAGCAGTTGGAGGGGGCAAAATACGCAGTATTTT
CASSWRGQNTQYF
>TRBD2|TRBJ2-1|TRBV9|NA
TGTGCCAGCAGCGTGGGAGGGGTAAATGAGCAGTTCTTC
CASSVGGVNEQFF
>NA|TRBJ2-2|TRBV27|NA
TGTGCCAGCAGTTTATTCGCGAACACCGGGGAGCTGTTTTTT
CASSLFANTGELFF
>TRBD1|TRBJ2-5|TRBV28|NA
TGTGCCAGCAGTTCTTTCGCCGCGAGACAGGGCACTCCGGAGACCCAGTACTTC
CASSSFAARQGTPETQYF
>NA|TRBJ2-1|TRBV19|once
TGTGCCAGTAGTAGGAGCTCCTACAATGAGCAGTTCTTC
CASSRSSYNEQFF
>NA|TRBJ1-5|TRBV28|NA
TGTGCCAGCAGTTTATATCCCGGTAGCAATCAGCCCCAGCATTTT
CASSLYPGSNQPQHF
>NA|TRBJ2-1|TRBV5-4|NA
TGTGCCAGCAGCCCTCCTAACAATGAGCAGTTCTTC
CASSPPNNEQFF
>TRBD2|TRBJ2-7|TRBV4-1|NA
TGCGCCAGCAGCCAAGCGGGGGGGAGAGGCTACGAGCAGTACTTC
CASSQAGGRGYEQYF
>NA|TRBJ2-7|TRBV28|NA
TGTGCCATCAACCCGTCCCGGGGCTACGAGCAGTACTTC
CAINPSRGYEQYF
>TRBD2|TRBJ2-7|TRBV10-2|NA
TGCGCCAGCAGTGAGTCGGGACTAGGAACCAACGAGCAGTACTTC
CASSESGLGTNEQYF
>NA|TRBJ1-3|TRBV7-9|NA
TGTGCCAGCAGCCCCCAACTTAGCTGGGTAGCTGGAAACACCATATATTTT
CASSPQLSWVAGNTIYF
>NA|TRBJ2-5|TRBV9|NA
TGTGCCAGCAGCGAAACCGGGACACCCCAAGAGACCCAGTACTTC
CASSETGTPQETQYF
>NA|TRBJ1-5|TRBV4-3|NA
TGCGCCAGCAGCCAAGATCAGGAGGGCCCCCAGCATTTT
CASSQDQEGPQHF
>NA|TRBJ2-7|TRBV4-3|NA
TGCGCCAGCAGCCCAGACTACCCCCCATGGGGCGAGCAGTACTTC
CASSPDYPPWGEQYF
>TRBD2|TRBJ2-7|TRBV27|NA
TGTGCCAGCAGTTTATCAGCGGGAGGGGTCTCCTACGAGCAGTACTTC
CASSLSAGGVSYEQYF
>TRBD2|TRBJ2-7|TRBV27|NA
TGTGCCAGCGGACTAGCGGGAGTATGGGGCTACGAGCAGTACTTC
CASGLAGVWGYEQYF
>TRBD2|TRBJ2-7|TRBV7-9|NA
TGTGCCAGCAGCGCGGGAGGGGCCGAGCAGTACTTC
CASSAGGAEQYF
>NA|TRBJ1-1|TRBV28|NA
TGTGCCAGCAATCGGCCCGGGGGTCCTCGGATGAACACTGAAGCTTTCTTT
CASNRPGGPRMNTEAFF
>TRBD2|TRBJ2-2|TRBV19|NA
TGTGCCAGTAGTCCCTACCGCGGGGGGACCGGGGAGCTGTTTTTT
CASSPYRGGTGELFF
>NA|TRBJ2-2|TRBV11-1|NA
TGTGCCAGCAGCTTTGATTGGGGGTCGGAGCTGTTTTTT
CASSFDWGSELFF